One sample yielded the 7 T cell receptor beta chains listed below, sequenced in a study of T cells in Graves' hyperthyroidism and ophthalmopathy. The source material, RNA transcripts, was used to amplify TCR beta CDR3 regions. A first-round RT-PCR of the TCR CDR3 used the HTBI primer set. MiXCR, run by TCRdb on the multiplex PCR reads, gives a single entry per CDR3 protein. The sample consists of about 290,000 distinct CDR3 sequences, about 14% of them appearing once. Sequencing was carried out using blood. Source of these receptors: a young woman with Graves' hyperthyroidism that later progressed to Graves' ophthalmopathy.

There are a few counts of this clonotype. The rearrangement links TRBV9 to TRBJ2-7; the match to TRBD1 covers 7 bases. CDR3 size: 14 residues. V shed 2 bases, J shed 8 bases, and the junction held 10 bases outside the gene matches. Germline loops: CDR1 SGDLS, CDR2 YYNGEE. The CDR3 coding sequence is TGTGCCAGCAGCGTTGCTGGGACAGATGAGAAGCAGTACTTC. Encoded protein: CASSVAGTDEKQYF.

There are many counts of this clonotype. The chain carries TRBV5-4 and TRBJ2-2; TRBD2 aligns across 9 bases. Germline assignment: CDR1 SGHNT and CDR2 YYREEE (reference sequence). The V and J ends lost 4 bases and 7 bases, in that order; junction bases with no gene match: 8. The length of the CDR3 is 15 residues. This CDR3 reads CASSRTSAINGELFF. CDR3 in DNA: TGTGCCAGCAGCAGGACTAGCGCGATAAACGGGGAGCTGTTTTTT.

As for this clonotype: At one end, the junction sequence differs from germline, possibly due to a read error. The V gene is TRBV9, the J gene TRBJ2-2; D call uncertain. The CDR3 totals 13 residues. CDR1 and CDR2 from the germline V gene are SGDLS and YYNGEE. As DNA, the CDR3 is TGTGGCAGCAGCGCCATTAACACCGGGGAGCTGTTTTTT. The encoded protein is CGSSAINTGELFF.

This clonotype was seen ten or more times. The chain has TRBV27 and TRBJ2-3, with 7 bases lining up with TRBD1. The J segment lost 2 bases and the V segment lost 5 bases, leaving 7 bases of the junction unmatched. The CDR3 has 15 amino acids. Germline CDR1 reads MNHEY; CDR2 reads SMNVEV (reference sequence). The CDR3 nucleotides are TGTGCCAGCAGTCCTGACAGGGAGACCACAGATACGCAGTATTTT. Protein sequence: CASSPDRETTDTQYF.

This clonotype was recorded a few times. The V call is TRBV20-1, the J call TRBJ1-3; 8 bases match TRBD1. Germline CDR1 is DFQATT and CDR2 is SNEGSKA (reference sequence). The V gene end was trimmed by 0 bases and the J gene end by 4 bases; junction bases not matched to a gene: 5. The CDR3 contains 15 residues. The CDR3 nucleotides are TGCAGTGCTAGAGATCGGACAGGGTCAGGAAACACCATATATTTT. As protein: CSARDRTGSGNTIYF.

In this sample, this clonotype turned up many times. This chain links TRBV20-1 with TRBJ2-7; 8 positions match TRBD2. This CDR3 spans 13 amino acids. The V gene end was trimmed by 3 bases and the J gene end by 5 bases; junction bases not matched to a gene: 6. Germline assignment: CDR1 DFQATT and CDR2 SNEGSKA (reference sequence). CDR3 region: CSARAGTSDEQYF. In DNA, the CDR3 is TGCAGTGCTAGGGCCGGGACTAGTGACGAGCAGTACTTC.

This clonotype was observed many times. J is TRBJ2-7 and V is TRBV29-1; D call uncertain. V was clipped by 1 base and J by 6 bases, with 10 bases between them. The V gene's germline CDR1 is SQVTM and CDR2 ANQGSEA. There are 12 residues in the CDR3. The CDR3 region is CSVEGLKGEQYF. The CDR3, as DNA: TGCAGCGTTGAAGGATTGAAGGGCGAGCAGTACTTC.